The 10 T cell receptor beta chains reported below all come from one sample, sequenced in a study of a mutant IDH1 vaccine in newly diagnosed glioma. Time point meaning: week 5, during vaccination. Every single dose of the vaccine, 300 ug of mutant IDH1 20-mer peptide, came with topical imiquimod. For these TCRs, the target antigens are not known. Some clones are missing from TCRdb's copy, which holds only in-frame ones; the method was immunoSEQ multiplex PCR. The sample lists about 40,000 clones, roughly 90% occurring once. Sequencing was performed on PBMCs, taken from a glioma patient whose treatment included an IDH1 peptide vaccine. Source of these receptors: a man over 45 with glioma.

The genes are TRBV4-3 and TRBJ1-1; D is possibly TRBD1 (6 bases). V lost 2 bases and J lost 8, with 15 bases in between. CDR1 LGHNA and CDR2 YSLEER come from the germline V gene. This CDR3 comprises 14 residues. CDR3 in amino acids: CASSQSQGTIEAFF. The CDR3 nucleotides are TGCGCCAGCAGCCAATCTCAGGGGACGATCGAAGCTTTCTTT.

This clone was found once. The CDR3 sequence: CSVHTSTGGREQYF. The DNA for the CDR3 is TGCAGCGTTCATACCTCGACAGGGGGCCGCGAGCAGTACTTC. This chain joins TRBV29-1 and TRBJ2-7, with 10 positions matching TRBD1. Germline V gene data show CDR1 as SQVTM and CDR2 as ANQGSEA. CDR3 length equals 14 residues. V was clipped by 5 bases and J by 6 bases; unmatched bases: 10.

V usage is TRBV15 and J usage is TRBJ1-5; 7 nucleotides match TRBD1. V lost 5 bases and J lost 4; bases outside the gene matches: 2. The length of the CDR3 is 13 residues. CDR1 and CDR2 (germline): LNHNV, YYDKDF (reference sequence). CDR3 nucleotides: TGTGCCACCAGCGACAGGGAAAATCAGCCCCAGCATTTT. Encoded protein: CATSDRENQPQHF.

This clone has just a few counts. The chain recombines TRBV4-1 with TRBJ2-1; D might be TRBD2 (7 bases). This CDR3 is built from 14 residues. V shed 3 bases and J shed 5 bases, with 11 bases lying between them. Germline loops: CDR1 MGHRA, CDR2 YSYEKL. Here the CDR3 reads CASSQLGGDNEQFF. The CDR3 DNA is TGCGCCAGCAGCCAGTTAGGGGGGGACAATGAGCAGTTCTTC.

This sequence joins TRBV30 and TRBJ1-2; possible D gene TRBD1, 5 bases. Germline-derived CDR1 and CDR2 are GTSNPN and SVGIG (reference sequence). Trimming left V 2 bases short and J 6 bases short, with 16 bases between. The CDR3 extends over 14 amino acids. CDR3 amino acids: CAWSYGGHSNGYTF. Written as DNA, the CDR3 is TGTGCCTGGAGTTACGGAGGACACTCAAATGGCTACACCTTC.

V gene TRBV6-6 combines with J gene TRBJ2-3, with 9 bases that match TRBD1. There are 16 residues in the CDR3. CDR1 MNHNY and CDR2 SVGAGI come from the germline V gene (reference sequence). Trimming took 6 bases from V and 4 from J; bases not matched to a gene: 11. The CDR3 DNA sequence: TGTGCCAGCAGAACAGAACCGGGACAGGGCGCAGATACGCAGTATTTT. Translating gives CASRTEPGQGADTQYF.

The chain recombines TRBV30 with TRBJ1-5; D is uncertain. Trimming took off 1 base at V and 1 base at J, with 8 bases between the two ends. Germline CDR1 and CDR2: GTSNPN and SVGIG (reference sequence). The CDR3 covers 14 residues. The chain's CDR3 is CAWSGVSSNQPQHF. The CDR3 DNA reads TGTGCCTGGAGTGGTGTTAGCAGCAATCAGCCCCAGCATTTT.

This clone was counted only a few times. The chain has TRBV7-9 and TRBJ1-2; perhaps TRBD1 as D (5 bases). V gave up 5 bases and J gave up 8 bases, with 21 bases separating them. CDR1 is SEHNR and CDR2 is FQNEAQ in the germline V gene (reference sequence). This CDR3 is 15 amino acids long. CDR3 nucleotide sequence: TGTGCCAGCAGCCCCGATACCGGGACCCGAACAGGCTACACCTTC. It translates to CASSPDTGTRTGYTF.

V is TRBV6-5 and J is TRBJ1-2; unclear D gene. V was clipped by 6 bases and J by 4 bases, with 15 bases between them. The CDR3 is made up of 14 amino acids. Germline CDR1 and CDR2: MNHEY and SVGAGI. CDR3 sequence reads: CASRVGVGVYGYTF. As DNA, the CDR3 is TGTGCCAGCAGGGTCGGGGTCGGCGTCTATGGCTACACCTTC.

The J gene is TRBJ1-1, the V gene TRBV23-1; no definite D call. TRBV23-1 falls under the ORF class, with uncertain function. This CDR3 has 16 amino acids. V was clipped by 2 bases and J by 4 bases, with 17 bases between them. CDR3: CASSQGVWGNFTEAFF. CDR3 coding DNA: TGCGCCAGCAGTCAAGGTGTATGGGGAAACTTCACTGAAGCTTTCTTT.